The rows below give T cell receptor beta chains drawn from one sample of a study of T cells in Graves' hyperthyroidism and ophthalmopathy. TCRdb called the multiplex PCR reads again in MiXCR, with one record for every CDR3 protein. The top ten hold approximately 13% of the sample, which has over 350,000 distinct CDR3 sequences, roughly 14% seen once. What was sequenced was blood. These receptors all stem from a man between 18 and 29 years old with Graves' ophthalmopathy. CDR3s include the opening cysteine and the closing phenylalanine or tryptophan. Some rows have no size entry. The others give once, few or many, or a class for an expanded clone.

TRBJ1-6 - TRBV5-1 CASYTGMDNSPLHF
TRBJ2-7 many TRBV7-9 CASSHFRDYYEQYF
TRBJ2-1 - TRBV7-9 CASSYTSVRQFF
TRBJ2-7 - TRBV27 CASSQSRSEQYF
TRBJ2-5 many TRBV10-3 CAIRRDSQETQYF
TRBJ1-1 - TRBV7-9 CASSSGGVTEAFF
TRBJ2-1 many TRBV12-3/TRBV12-4 CASSIGLAIYGEQFF
TRBJ1-5 many TRBV30 CAWGTENNQPQHF
TRBJ2-3 many TRBV7-2 CASSPFTSGGSADTQYF
TRBJ1-5 - TRBV6-1 CASSMGQAPYSNQPQHF
TRBJ2-7 - TRBV6-1 CASRGEAGVAYEQYF
TRBJ1-2 - TRBV19 CACTANPYGYTF
TRBJ2-1 many TRBV7-2 CASSLESRSYNEQFF
TRBJ2-5 many TRBV20-1 CSARYGLAGETQYF
TRBJ2-4 - TRBV28 CASSYPPGGAQNIQYF
TRBJ2-3 many TRBV10-3 CAITQASGKHDTQYF
TRBJ2-3 few TRBV19 CASTLTPNRQVDTQYF
TRBJ2-5 many TRBV3-1 CASSQDLSGGAGGETQYF
TRBJ2-2 many TRBV7-9 CASSLVASGTNTGELFF
TRBJ1-3 - TRBV3-1 CASSWTATVKPNTIYF
TRBJ2-3 many TRBV13 CASSVGTSGNTDTQYF
TRBJ2-2 - TRBV29-1 CSVEGTGELFF
TRBJ2-3 - TRBV3-1 CASSPPTGAGTDTQYF
TRBJ2-5 many TRBV7-8 CASRQRWLAGSETQYF
TRBJ2-7 many TRBV6-1 CASSARQGSYEQYF
TRBJ1-1 many TRBV6-1 CASSEYHRVDTEAFF
TRBJ2-1 many TRBV20-1 CSARDAARGGYNEQFF
TRBJ1-2 many TRBV7-8 CASSLGQRYGYTF
TRBJ2-7 few TRBV30 CAWTPPGVWEQYF
TRBJ2-1 many TRBV24-1 CATSARSAHEQFF
TRBJ2-2 many TRBV6-1 CASSRLKRTTGELFF
TRBJ2-3 many TRBV11-2 CASRVWTGTGVDTQYF
TRBJ2-7 many TRBV6-1 CASSTPDREKDEQYF
TRBJ2-1 few TRBV7-9 CASSSRESGRNPSSYNEQFF
TRBJ1-2 many TRBV5-1 CASSYDSWRGYTF
TRBJ2-7 - TRBV7-9 CASSLDGTGPHSSYEQYF
TRBJ2-7 - TRBV29-1 CSAEGDGYEQYF
TRBJ1-2 many TRBV5-1 CASSLEGAETF
TRBJ1-1 many TRBV24-1 CATREWGNTEAFF
TRBJ1-5 - TRBV2 CASSEGQVGNQPQHF
TRBJ1-5 - TRBV19 CASSPWTDHQPQHF
TRBJ1-2 few TRBV4-2 CASSQESGGLYGYTF
TRBJ1-6 many TRBV5-1 CASSSQGEGSPLHF
TRBJ1-1 many TRBV9 CASSPDPRVGTEAFF
TRBJ1-2 - TRBV28 CASSVGARPQYGYTF